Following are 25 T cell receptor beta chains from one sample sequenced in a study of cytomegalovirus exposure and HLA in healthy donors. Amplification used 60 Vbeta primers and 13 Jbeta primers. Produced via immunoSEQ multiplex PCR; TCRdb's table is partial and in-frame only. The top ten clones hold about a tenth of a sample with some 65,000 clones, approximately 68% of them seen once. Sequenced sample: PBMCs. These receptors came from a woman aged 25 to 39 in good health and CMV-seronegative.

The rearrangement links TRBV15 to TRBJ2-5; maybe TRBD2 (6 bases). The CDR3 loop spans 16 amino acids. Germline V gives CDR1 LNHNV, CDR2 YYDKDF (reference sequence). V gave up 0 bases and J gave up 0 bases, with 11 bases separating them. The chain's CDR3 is CATSREGGVYQETQYF. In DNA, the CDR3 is TGTGCCACCAGCAGAGAAGGAGGGGTCTACCAAGAGACCCAGTACTTC.

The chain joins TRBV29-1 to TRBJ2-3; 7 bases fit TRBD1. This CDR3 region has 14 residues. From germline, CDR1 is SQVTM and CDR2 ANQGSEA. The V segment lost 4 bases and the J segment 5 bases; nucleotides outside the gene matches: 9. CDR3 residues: CSVVPPTGKDTQYF. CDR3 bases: TGCAGCGTTGTCCCTCCGACAGGGAAAGATACGCAGTATTTT.

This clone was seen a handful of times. CDR3 region: CASSLEGTGYSYTEAFF. The CDR3, as DNA: TGCGCCAGCAGCTTGGAGGGGACAGGGTATAGTTACACTGAAGCTTTCTTT. J is TRBJ1-1 and V is TRBV5-1, with 9 bases fitting TRBD1. The germline gives CDR1 SGHRS, CDR2 YFSETQ. This CDR3 has 17 amino acids. V lost 0 bases, J lost 3 bases, and 9 bases stayed unmatched.

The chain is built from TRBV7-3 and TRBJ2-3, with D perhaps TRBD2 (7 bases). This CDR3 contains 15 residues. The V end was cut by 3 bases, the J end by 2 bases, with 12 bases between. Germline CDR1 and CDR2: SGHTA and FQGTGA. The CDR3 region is CASSLGGPLTDTQYF. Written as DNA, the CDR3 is TGTGCCAGCAGCTTGGGGGGGCCTCTCACAGATACGCAGTATTTT.

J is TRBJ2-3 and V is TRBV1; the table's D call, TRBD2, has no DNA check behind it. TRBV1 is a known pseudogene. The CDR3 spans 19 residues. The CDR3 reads CTSSQARLAGGLNLDTQYF. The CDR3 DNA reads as TGCACCAGCAGCCAAGCCCGGCTAGCGGGGGGACTTAATCTAGATACGCAGTATTTT.

The CDR3 DNA follows: TGTGCCACCAGCAGAGTGGGGGACAGCTTTTCACCCCTCCACTTT. This codes for CATSRVGDSFSPLHF. The chain combines TRBV15 with TRBJ1-6, with 7 bases identical to TRBD1. This CDR3 region has 15 residues. V lost 1 base, J lost 9 bases, and 6 bases stayed unmatched. The germline V gene encodes CDR1 LNHNV and CDR2 YYDKDF (reference sequence).

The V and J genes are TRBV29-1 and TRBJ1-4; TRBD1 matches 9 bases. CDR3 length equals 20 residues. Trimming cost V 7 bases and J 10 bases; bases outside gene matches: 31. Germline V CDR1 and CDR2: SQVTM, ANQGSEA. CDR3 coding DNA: TGCAGCGCGGGGGGACAGGGACAGGACGAGGCTGTCGGGCCCTTGGGAAAACTGTTTTTT. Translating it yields CSAGGQGQDEAVGPLGKLFF.

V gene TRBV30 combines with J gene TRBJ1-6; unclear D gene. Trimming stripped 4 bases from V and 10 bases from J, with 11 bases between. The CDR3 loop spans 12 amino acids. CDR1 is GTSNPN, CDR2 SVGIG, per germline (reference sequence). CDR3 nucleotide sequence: TGTGCCTGGAAATATACGGGATCACCCCTCCACTTT. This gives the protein CAWKYTGSPLHF.

This CDR3 reads CASSQDRTSRSRNNEQFF. The CDR3 bases are TGCGCCAGCAGCCAAGACCGGACTAGCAGGTCACGGAACAATGAGCAGTTCTTC. The genes are TRBV4-1 and TRBJ2-1; TRBD2 matches 8 bases. The CDR3 extends over 18 amino acids. V was clipped by 0 bases and J by 5 bases; unmatched bases: 12. CDR1 and CDR2 from the germline V gene are MGHRA and YSYEKL.

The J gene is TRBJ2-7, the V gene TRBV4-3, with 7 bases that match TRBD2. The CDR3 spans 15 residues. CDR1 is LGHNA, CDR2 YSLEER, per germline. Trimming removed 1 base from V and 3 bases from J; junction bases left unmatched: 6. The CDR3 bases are TGCGCCAGCAGCCAAGGGCGGGGGTCCCTCTACGAGCAGTACTTC. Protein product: CASSQGRGSLYEQYF.

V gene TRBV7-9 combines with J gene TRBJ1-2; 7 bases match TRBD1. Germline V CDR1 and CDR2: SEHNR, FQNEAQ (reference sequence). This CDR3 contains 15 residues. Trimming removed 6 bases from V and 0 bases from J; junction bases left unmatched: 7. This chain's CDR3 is CASRHTGDANYGYTF. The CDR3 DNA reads TGTGCCAGCAGACATACAGGGGATGCTAACTATGGCTACACCTTC.

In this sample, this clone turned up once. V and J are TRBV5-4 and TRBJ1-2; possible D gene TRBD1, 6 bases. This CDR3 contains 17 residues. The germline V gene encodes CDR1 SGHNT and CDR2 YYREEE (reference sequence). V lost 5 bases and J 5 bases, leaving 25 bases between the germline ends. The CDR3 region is CASSIKVGGSGSYGYTF. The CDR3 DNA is TGTGCCAGCAGTATTAAAGTTGGGGGCAGTGGGAGTTATGGCTACACCTTC.

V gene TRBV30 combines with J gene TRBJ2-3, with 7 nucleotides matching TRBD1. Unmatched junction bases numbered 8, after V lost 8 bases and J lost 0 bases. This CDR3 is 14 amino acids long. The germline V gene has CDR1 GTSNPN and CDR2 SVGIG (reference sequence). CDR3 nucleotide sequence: TGTGCCGGATACAGGGGCGGGAGCACAGATACGCAGTATTTT. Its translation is CAGYRGGSTDTQYF.

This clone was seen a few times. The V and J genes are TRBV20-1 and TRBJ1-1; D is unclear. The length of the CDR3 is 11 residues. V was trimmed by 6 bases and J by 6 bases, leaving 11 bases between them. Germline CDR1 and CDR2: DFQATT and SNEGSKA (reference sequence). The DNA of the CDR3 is TGCAGTGCGAGACCTGTAGCTGAAGCTTTCTTT. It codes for CSARPVAEAFF.

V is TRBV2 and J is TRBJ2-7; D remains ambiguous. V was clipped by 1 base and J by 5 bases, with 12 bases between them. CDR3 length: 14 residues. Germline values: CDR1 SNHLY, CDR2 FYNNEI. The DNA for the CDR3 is TGTGCCAGCAGTGAAGGCGGAATCAGTCACGAGCAGTACTTC. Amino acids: CASSEGGISHEQYF.

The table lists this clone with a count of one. As DNA, the CDR3 is TGTGCCAGCAGATCGGGACAGGGGGAAATCGAGACCCAGTACTTC. It specifies CASRSGQGEIETQYF. The chain uses TRBV6-5 and TRBJ2-5; 11 positions agree with TRBD1. This CDR3 comprises 15 residues. CDR1 and CDR2 (germline): MNHEY, SVGAGI. The V and J ends lost 6 bases and 5 bases, in that order; junction bases with no gene match: 8.

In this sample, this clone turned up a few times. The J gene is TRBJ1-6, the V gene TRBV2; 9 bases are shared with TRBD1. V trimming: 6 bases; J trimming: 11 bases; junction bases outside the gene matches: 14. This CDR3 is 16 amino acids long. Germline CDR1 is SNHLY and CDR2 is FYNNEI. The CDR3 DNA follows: TGTGCCAGCAGATCCCTGACGGGACAGGGAGGGACACCCCTCCACTTT. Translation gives CASRSLTGQGGTPLHF.

In DNA form, the CDR3 reads TGTGCCAGCAGCACTGCGGGTCGACGGGACTTATACGAGCAGTACTTC. Translation gives CASSTAGRRDLYEQYF. The chain has TRBV5-4 and TRBJ2-7, with D possibly matching TRBD2 (6 bases). Germline-derived CDR1 and CDR2 are SGHNT and YYREEE (reference sequence). V lost 4 bases, J lost 4 bases, and 21 bases lay in between. This CDR3 has 16 residues.

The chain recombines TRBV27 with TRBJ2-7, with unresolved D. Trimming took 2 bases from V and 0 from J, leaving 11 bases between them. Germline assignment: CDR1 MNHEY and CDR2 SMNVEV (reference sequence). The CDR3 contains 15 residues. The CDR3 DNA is TGTGCCAGCAGTTTAGGGCCGACAAGCTCCTACGAGCAGTACTTC. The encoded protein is CASSLGPTSSYEQYF.

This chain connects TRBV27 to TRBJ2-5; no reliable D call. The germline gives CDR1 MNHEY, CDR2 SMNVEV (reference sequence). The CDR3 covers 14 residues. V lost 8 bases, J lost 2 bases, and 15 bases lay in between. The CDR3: CASRPSVPQETQYF. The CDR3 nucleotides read TGTGCCAGCCGTCCCTCCGTCCCGCAAGAGACCCAGTACTTC.

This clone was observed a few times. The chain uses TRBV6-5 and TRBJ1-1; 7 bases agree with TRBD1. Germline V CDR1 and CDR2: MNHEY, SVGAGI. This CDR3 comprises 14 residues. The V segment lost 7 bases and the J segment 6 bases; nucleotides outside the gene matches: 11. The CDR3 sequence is CASTSTGELAEAFF. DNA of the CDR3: TGTGCCAGCACCTCAACAGGGGAGTTGGCTGAAGCTTTCTTT.

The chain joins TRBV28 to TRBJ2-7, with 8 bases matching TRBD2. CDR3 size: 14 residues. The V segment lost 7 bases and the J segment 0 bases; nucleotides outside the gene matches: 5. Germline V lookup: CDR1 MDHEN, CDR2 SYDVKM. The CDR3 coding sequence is TGTGCCAGCAACGTAGCGGGGAGCTCCTACGAGCAGTACTTC. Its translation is CASNVAGSSYEQYF.

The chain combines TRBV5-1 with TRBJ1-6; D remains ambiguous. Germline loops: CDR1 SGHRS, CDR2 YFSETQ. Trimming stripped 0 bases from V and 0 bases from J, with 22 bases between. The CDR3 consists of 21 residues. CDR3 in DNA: TGCGCCAGCAGCTTGGCTCTCTCAACGGTAGGGAGAAGCTCCTATAATTCACCCCTCCACTTT. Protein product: CASSLALSTVGRSSYNSPLHF.

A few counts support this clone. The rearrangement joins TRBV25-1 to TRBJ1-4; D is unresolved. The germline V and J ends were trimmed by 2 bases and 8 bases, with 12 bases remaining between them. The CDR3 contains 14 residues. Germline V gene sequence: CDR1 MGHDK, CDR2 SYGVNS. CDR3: CASSEIDKEEKLFF. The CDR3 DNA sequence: TGTGCCAGCAGTGAAATAGACAAGGAAGAAAAACTGTTTTTT.

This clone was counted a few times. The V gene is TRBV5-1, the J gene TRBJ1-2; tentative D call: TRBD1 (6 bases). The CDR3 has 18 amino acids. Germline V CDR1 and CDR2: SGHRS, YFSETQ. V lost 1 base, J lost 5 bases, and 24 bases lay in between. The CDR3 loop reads CASSLSRGGQKLIYGYTF. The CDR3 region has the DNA TGCGCCAGCAGCTTGTCCCGAGGAGGACAGAAGCTGATTTATGGCTACACCTTC.